This TCR beta chain originates from a study of blood T cell repertoires in COVID-19. Study background: Acute and convalescent COVID-19 samples came from the United States, Italy and Spain. T cells, B-cell-depleted T cells, or PBMCs supplied cDNA or gDNA.

Some clones are missing from TCRdb's copy, which holds only in-frame ones; the method was immunoSEQ multiplex PCR. The table has a few hundred thousand clones, roughly 80% seen once. This CDR3 comprises 15 residues. Per the germline V gene, CDR1 is SEHNR and CDR2 is FQNEAQ (reference sequence). J lost 0 bases, V lost 10 bases, and 9 bases had no gene match. The chain is built from TRBV7-9 and TRBJ2-1; 7 nucleotides match TRBD2. Sequencing was done on a sample of peripheral blood. This clonotype originated in a woman in her forties or fifties with active or convalescent COVID-19. As DNA, the CDR3 is TGTGCCACCACAAGCCGCGGGAGCTCCTACAATGAGCAGTTCTTC. It translates to CATTSRGSSYNEQFF.